This TCR beta chain was sequenced in a study of CD8 T cells in ankylosing spondylitis. The study, taken as a whole, reports: CD8+ cells made up the disease-linked clones, which were relatively rare in peripheral blood.

This clonotype has a handful of counts. Its antigen remains unidentified. V lost 0 bases and J lost 7, with 19 bases in between. Germline assignment: CDR1 ENHRY and CDR2 SYGVKD. The CDR3 contains 17 residues. Quantitative 5'-RACE was performed with molecular barcodes, and it yielded the TCR beta libraries. TCRdb itself ran the 5' RACE reads through MiXCR, one entry per CDR3 protein. This table has 300,000 to 350,000 distinct CDR3 sequences, more than 20% appearing once. Source material: blood, either unsorted or a sorted T cell fraction (not recorded which). The rearrangement links TRBV10-3 to TRBJ2-1; D is possibly TRBD2 (6 bases). This sequence was found in a female donor with ankylosing spondylitis or in good health (not recorded which). The CDR3 is CAISESKPGAIGNEQFF. The CDR3 region has the DNA TGTGCCATCAGTGAGTCGAAACCGGGAGCCATCGGGAATGAGCAGTTCTTC.